This is a list of T cell receptor beta chains from one sample in a study of blood T cell repertoires in COVID-19. The protocol was immunoSEQ multiplex PCR, while the TCRdb copy is restricted to in-frame clones and leaves out a portion. The data contain around 300,000 clones, approximately 86% of them seen just once; the ten biggest clones take up about an eighth. The sequenced sample consisted of peripheral blood. The receptors stem from a woman aged 70-85 years with COVID-19, enrolled during active disease. The CDR3 runs from the conserved cysteine through the conserved F or W. Each record gives: CDR3 protein, CDR3 DNA, D gene, V gene, clone size, J gene. The D gene is left open where the match is weak. A row's size may be missing; if present it is once, few, many or a size class.

CDR3aa: CASSLVGLAGGSETQYF; CDR3nt: TGCGCCAGCAGCTTGGTCGGACTAGCGGGGGGGTCGGAGACCCAGTACTTC; d_gene: TRBD2; v_gene: TRBV5-1; abundance: -; j_gene: TRBJ2-5
CDR3aa: CASSPLRDMAFF; CDR3nt: TGTGCCAGTAGTCCCCTCCGGGACATGGCTTTCTTT; d_gene: -; v_gene: TRBV19; abundance: -; j_gene: TRBJ1-1
CDR3aa: CASSPGQYSGNTIYF; CDR3nt: TGTGCCAGCTCACCGGGACAGTACTCTGGAAACACCATATATTTT; d_gene: TRBD1; v_gene: TRBV18; abundance: -; j_gene: TRBJ1-3
CDR3aa: CASSNRGQAFF; CDR3nt: TGTGCCAGCAGCAACAGGGGCCAGGCTTTCTTT; d_gene: TRBD1; v_gene: TRBV2; abundance: -; j_gene: TRBJ1-1
CDR3aa: CASKGQGATEAFF; CDR3nt: TGCGCCAGCAAGGGACAGGGGGCCACTGAAGCTTTCTTT; d_gene: TRBD1; v_gene: TRBV10-1; abundance: -; j_gene: TRBJ1-1
CDR3aa: CASSPSQTGQGGQYF; CDR3nt: TGTGCCAGCTCACCGAGTCAGACAGGGCAGGGCGGGCAGTACTTC; d_gene: TRBD1; v_gene: TRBV18; abundance: -; j_gene: TRBJ2-7
CDR3aa: CAKPTGSAFF; CDR3nt: TGTGCCAAACCTACAGGGTCAGCTTTCTTT; d_gene: -; v_gene: TRBV19; abundance: few; j_gene: TRBJ1-1
CDR3aa: CASSRSRTGSGSPLHF; CDR3nt: TGTGCCAGCAGCCGATCCCGGACAGGGTCAGGGTCACCCCTCCACTTT; d_gene: TRBD1; v_gene: TRBV6-6; abundance: -; j_gene: TRBJ1-6
CDR3aa: CASSVELNQPQHF; CDR3nt: TGTGCCAGCAGCGTGGAACTCAATCAGCCCCAGCATTTT; d_gene: -; v_gene: TRBV5-4; abundance: once; j_gene: TRBJ1-5
CDR3aa: CASSLEGQGEETQYF; CDR3nt: TGTGCCAGCAGCTTGGAGGGTCAGGGGGAGGAGACCCAGTACTTC; d_gene: TRBD1; v_gene: TRBV5-4; abundance: -; j_gene: TRBJ2-5
CDR3aa: CASRNRGANTEAFF; CDR3nt: TGTGCCAGCAGGAACAGGGGCGCGAACACTGAAGCTTTCTTT; d_gene: -; v_gene: TRBV21-1; abundance: -; j_gene: TRBJ1-1
CDR3aa: CATHAGGDQPQHF; CDR3nt: TGTGCCACCCATGCGGGAGGGGATCAGCCCCAGCATTTT; d_gene: -; v_gene: TRBV24-1; abundance: -; j_gene: TRBJ1-5
CDR3aa: CATSEEGLMITGELFF; CDR3nt: TGTGCCACCAGTGAGGAGGGGCTTATGATTACCGGGGAGCTGTTTTTT; d_gene: -; v_gene: TRBV24-1; abundance: few; j_gene: TRBJ2-2
CDR3aa: CASSQDRRSSYEQYF; CDR3nt: TGCGCCAGCAGCCAAGATAGGAGGAGCTCCTACGAGCAGTACTTC; d_gene: -; v_gene: TRBV4-3; abundance: -; j_gene: TRBJ2-7